This T cell receptor (beta chain) was sequenced in a study of T cells in localized non-small cell lung cancer. Points from the study as a whole: Maximal T cell clonality occurred in uninvolved adjacent lung, with tumor ranking below it.

Germline V gene lookup returns CDR1 MDHEN and CDR2 SYDVKM. The CDR3 contains 16 residues. V was pared by 2 bases and J by 0 bases, with 1 base of the junction left unmatched. Produced via immunoSEQ multiplex PCR; TCRdb's table is partial and in-frame only. The table lists thousands of clones, 15% of them singletons. Concerning this clone: Its antigen is unknown.

The specimen comprised normal lung tissue next to the tumor, sampled before any cancer treatment. The TCR originated in a male donor at least 60 years old with stage II squamous cell lung carcinoma. This chain uses TRBV28 with TRBJ2-2, with 9 bases fitting TRBD2. CDR3 in DNA: TGTGCCAGCAGTTTAGCGGGGGGGCCGAACACCGGGGAGCTGTTTTTT. Translating it yields CASSLAGGPNTGELFF.